The rows below give T cell receptor beta chains drawn from one sample of a study of blood T cell repertoires in COVID-19. Profiling relied on immunoSEQ multiplex PCR, and the TCRdb table lists in-frame clones only, not all of them. The data hold 70,000 or so clones, with approximately 88% observed a single time. The sample consisted of peripheral blood. All receptors derive from an elderly man with active or convalescent COVID-19. Each CDR3 is given with its conserved first and last residue. A D gene is named only where the DNA matches it firmly. Some rows mark clone size as missing; the rest say once, few, many or name a class of expanded clone.

j_gene | abundance | v_gene | d_gene | CDR3nt | CDR3aa
TRBJ1-2 | . | TRBV6-1 | TRBD1 | TGTGCCAGCAGTGACCGGGACAGGGGGGCTTACACCTTC | CASSDRDRGAYTF
TRBJ1-5 | . | TRBV3-1/TRBV3-2 | TRBD1 | TGTGCCAGCAGCCAAGGCGACAGGGTGAGCAATCAGCCCCAGCATTTT | CASSQGDRVSNQPQHF
TRBJ1-2 | . | TRBV6-5 | . | TGTGCCAGCAGTTTGGACAGCGATGGCTACACCTTC | CASSLDSDGYTF
TRBJ2-1 | . | TRBV7-9 | TRBD2 | TGTGCCAGCAGCTTAGGCGGGAGATCTGGAAATGAGCAGTTCTTC | CASSLGGRSGNEQFF
TRBJ2-3 | . | TRBV10-2 | TRBD2 | TGCGCCAGCACCTCGACTAGCGGGGGGCGCACAGATACGCAGTATTTT | CASTSTSGGRTDTQYF
TRBJ2-3 | . | TRBV29-1 | . | TGCAGCGTTGAACCAGACAGGTCCGGAGATACGCAGTATTTT | CSVEPDRSGDTQYF
TRBJ2-5 | . | TRBV15 | TRBD2 | TGTGCCACCAGCAGAAACCCCCCCGGGAGGGGACAAGAGACCCAGTACTTC | CATSRNPPGRGQETQYF
TRBJ2-7 | . | TRBV7-9 | . | TGTGCCAGCAGCCAACCCCCTAATTACGAGCAGTACTTC | CASSQPPNYEQYF
TRBJ1-2 | few | TRBV18 | . | TGTGCCAGCTCACCATCAGGGGATAAGGACTATGGCTACACCTTC | CASSPSGDKDYGYTF
TRBJ2-5 | . | TRBV6-6 | TRBD2 | TGTGCCAGCAGACGACCCGGGACTAGCGGGAGAATCGAGACCCAGTACTTC | CASRRPGTSGRIETQYF
TRBJ1-1 | once | TRBV27 | . | TGTGCCAGCAGTTTGCGGCAGAACACTGAAGCTTTCTTT | CASSLRQNTEAFF
TRBJ1-6 | few | TRBV7-2 | TRBD1 | TGTGCCAGCAGCCCGAGGACAGGGGGCAGCTCCTATAATTCACCCCTCCACTTT | CASSPRTGGSSYNSPLHF
TRBJ2-5 | few | TRBV7-9 | . | TGTGCCAGCAGCCTAGTGGCAGGCTGGACCCAGTACTTC | CASSLVAGWTQYF
TRBJ2-1 | . | TRBV3-1/TRBV3-2 | TRBD2 | TGTGCCAGCAGCCAACGGAGGCCAGCGGGGGGTTACAGCTCCTACAATGAGCAGTTCTTC | CASSQRRPAGGYSSYNEQFF
TRBJ2-2 | . | TRBV4-3 | TRBD2 | TGCGCCAGCAGCCAAGACAGCGGGGGAAACACCGGGGAGCTGTTTTTT | CASSQDSGGNTGELFF
TRBJ2-7 | . | TRBV10-2 | TRBD1 | TGCGCCAGCAGTGAGCCGGGACAGGGGCTGAACTACGAGCAGTACTTC | CASSEPGQGLNYEQYF
TRBJ1-4 | . | TRBV5-1 | TRBD1 | TGCGCCAGCAGCTCAGCGACAGGGAACAATGAAAAACTGTTTTTT | CASSSATGNNEKLFF
TRBJ2-7 | . | TRBV19 | . | TGTGCCAGTAGTATCGCGCCGGGAGCGTACGAGCAGTACTTC | CASSIAPGAYEQYF
TRBJ2-1 | . | TRBV6-2/TRBV6-3 | . | TGTGCCAGCAGTCCCAGCGGGCTCTCCTACAATGAGCAGTTCTTC | CASSPSGLSYNEQFF
TRBJ1-2 | . | TRBV5-1 | . | TGCGCCAGCAGCTTAAGTGGTGGACAGCCGGGAGGCTACACCTTC | CASSLSGGQPGGYTF
TRBJ1-5 | . | TRBV19 | . | TGTGCCAGTAGTATAGGGTCGCAGGGTAATTTTCGCAATCAGCCCCAGCATTTT | CASSIGSQGNFRNQPQHF
TRBJ1-6 | . | TRBV5-4 | . | TGTGCCAGCAGCACTGGGAAGGTGGCAGGAGGTAATTCACCCCTCCACTTT | CASSTGKVAGGNSPLHF
TRBJ2-7 | . | TRBV3-1/TRBV3-2 | TRBD2 | TGTGCCAGCAGCCCGAATACGGGAGGCTACGAGCAGTACTTC | CASSPNTGGYEQYF
TRBJ1-6 | . | TRBV6-2/TRBV6-3 | TRBD1 | TGTGCCAGCAGCCTCACAGGGGCCAGCTCCTATAATTCACCCCTCCACTTT | CASSLTGASSYNSPLHF
TRBJ1-3 | . | TRBV12-3/TRBV12-4 | . | TGTGCCAGCAGTCCGACAGCTGGAAACACCATATATTTT | CASSPTAGNTIYF
TRBJ1-2 | . | TRBV19 | . | TGTGCCAGTAGTTTAACAGGCTTTGGCTACACCTTC | CASSLTGFGYTF